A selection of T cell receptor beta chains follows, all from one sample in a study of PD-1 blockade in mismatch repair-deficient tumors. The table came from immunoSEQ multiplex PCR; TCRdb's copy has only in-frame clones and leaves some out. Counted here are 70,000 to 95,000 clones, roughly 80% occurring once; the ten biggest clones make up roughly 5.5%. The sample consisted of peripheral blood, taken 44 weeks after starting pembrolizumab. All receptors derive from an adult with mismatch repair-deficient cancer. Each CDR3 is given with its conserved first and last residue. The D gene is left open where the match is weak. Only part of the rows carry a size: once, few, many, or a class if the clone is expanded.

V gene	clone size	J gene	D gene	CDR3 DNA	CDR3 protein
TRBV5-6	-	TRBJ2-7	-	TGTGCCAGCAGCTTGAGACGGAGCCGCTACGAGCAGTACTTC	CASSLRRSRYEQYF
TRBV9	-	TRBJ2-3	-	TGTGCCAGCAGCGTAAAGGGCACAGATACGCAGTATTTT	CASSVKGTDTQYF
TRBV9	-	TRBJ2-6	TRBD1	TGTGCCAGCAGCGTGTCAGGGGGTATCGACTCTGGGGCCAACGTCCTGACTTTC	CASSVSGGIDSGANVLTF
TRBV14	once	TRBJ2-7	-	TGTGCCAGCAGCCAAGATTCCTTGAGCTACGAGCAGTACTTC	CASSQDSLSYEQYF
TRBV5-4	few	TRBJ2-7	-	TGTGCCAGCAGCTTGGGTCGCTACGAGCAGTACTTC	CASSLGRYEQYF
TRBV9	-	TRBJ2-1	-	TGTGCCAGCAGCGGGGGGAGAGGGGGCAATGAGCAGTTCTTC	CASSGGRGGNEQFF
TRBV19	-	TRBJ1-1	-	TGTGCCAGTAGTGGACCGTTGAACACTGAAGCTTTCTTT	CASSGPLNTEAFF
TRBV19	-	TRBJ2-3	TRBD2	TGTGCCAGTAGTCCTAGCGGGAGCCCATATACGCAGTATTTT	CASSPSGSPYTQYF
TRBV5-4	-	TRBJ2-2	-	TGTGCCAGCAGCTTGCGGGTCGGGGAGCTGTTTTTT	CASSLRVGELFF
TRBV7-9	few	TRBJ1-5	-	TGTGCCAGCAGCTTAGACAGGGCGGACCAGCCCCAGCATTTT	CASSLDRADQPQHF
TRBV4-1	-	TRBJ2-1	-	TGCGCCAGCAGCCAAGATTTGTCTGAGGGAGGAGGGGGCAATGAGCAGTTCTTC	CASSQDLSEGGGGNEQFF
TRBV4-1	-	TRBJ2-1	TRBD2	TGCGCCAGCAGCCAAGTCCTAGCGGGAGATGAGCAGTTCTTC	CASSQVLAGDEQFF
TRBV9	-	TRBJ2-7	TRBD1	TGTGCCAGCAGCGTAAGCGCGGGGGACAGGGCCTACGAGCAGTACTTC	CASSVSAGDRAYEQYF
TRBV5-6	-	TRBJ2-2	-	TGTGCCAGCAGCGGCGGGACAGTCACCGGGGAGCTGTTTTTT	CASSGGTVTGELFF
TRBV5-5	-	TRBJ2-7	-	TGTGCCAGCAGCTTGGACGCAGAGGACATGCGGGAGCAGTACTTC	CASSLDAEDMREQYF
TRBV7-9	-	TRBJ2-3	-	TGTGCCAGCAGCTTATGGGATAAGACAGATACGCAGTATTTT	CASSLWDKTDTQYF
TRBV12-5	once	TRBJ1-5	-	TGTGCTAGTGGTTTGGTAAGAGGACCAGATCAGCCCCAGCATTTT	CASGLVRGPDQPQHF
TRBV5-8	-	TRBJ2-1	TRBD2	TGTGCCAGCAGCATGGGACAATGGACTAGCGGGAGATATAATGAGCAGTTCTTC	CASSMGQWTSGRYNEQFF
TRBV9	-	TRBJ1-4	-	TGTGCCAGCAGCGTAGGTTTGAGTGGCGAAAAACTGTTTTTT	CASSVGLSGEKLFF
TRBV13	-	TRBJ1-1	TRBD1	TGTGCCAGCAGCTCCCTCGACAGGGCGAACACTGAAGCTTTCTTT	CASSSLDRANTEAFF
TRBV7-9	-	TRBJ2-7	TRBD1	TGTGCCAGCAGCTCCCCGGACAGGGGAGACGAGCAGTACTTC	CASSSPDRGDEQYF
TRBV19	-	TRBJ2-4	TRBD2	TGTGCCAGTAGCCTCAGGGAGGGGTATGTCAACATTCAGTACTTC	CASSLREGYVNIQYF
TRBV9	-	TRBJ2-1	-	TGTGCCAGCAGCATCGACAGCAATGAGCAGTTCTTC	CASSIDSNEQFF
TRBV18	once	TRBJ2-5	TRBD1	TGTGCCAGCTCACAGTTAGGGACAGGACTCGGGGAGACCCAGTACTTC	CASSQLGTGLGETQYF
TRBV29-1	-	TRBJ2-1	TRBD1	TGCAGCGTTGAACCGCGGGACAGGGCTCACAATGAGCAGTTCTTC	CSVEPRDRAHNEQFF
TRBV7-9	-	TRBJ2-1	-	TGTGCCAGCAGCCACCCTGGGACCGGGAGCTCCTACAATGAGCAGTTCTTC	CASSHPGTGSSYNEQFF
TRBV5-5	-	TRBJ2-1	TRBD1	TGTGCCAGCAGCGAACTGGGACAGGGGGCAATCAATGAGCAGTTCTTC	CASSELGQGAINEQFF
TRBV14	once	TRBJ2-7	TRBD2	TGTGCCAGCAGCCTCGATAGCGGGAGGGCCTCAGGCGAGCAGTACTTC	CASSLDSGRASGEQYF
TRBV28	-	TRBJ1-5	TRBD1	TGTGCCAGCAGCTCCGGACAGGGGGCACCCAATCAGCCCCAGCATTTT	CASSSGQGAPNQPQHF
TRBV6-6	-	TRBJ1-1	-	TGTGCCAGCAGTTACCCCGAAGGGGAAGCTTTCTTT	CASSYPEGEAFF
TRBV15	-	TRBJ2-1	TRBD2	TGTGCCACCAGCAGGTCTAGCGGGAGGTCGGTCTCTTACAATGAGCAGTTCTTC	CATSRSSGRSVSYNEQFF
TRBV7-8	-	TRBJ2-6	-	TGTGCCAGCAGCTTAGGTTATCTGGGGACTGGGGCCAACGTCCTGACTTTC	CASSLGYLGTGANVLTF
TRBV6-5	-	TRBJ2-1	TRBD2	TGTGCCAGCAAAGCGAGCGGGAGAGTTTTTGAGCAGTTCTTC	CASKASGRVFEQFF
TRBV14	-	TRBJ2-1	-	TGTGCCAGCAGTCTAGGGGGAGGCTACAATGAGCAGTTCTTC	CASSLGGGYNEQFF